This TCR beta chain appears in the sequencing data of a study of CD8+CD57+ T cells in acquired aplastic anemia. Overall study: Average DNA yield from sorted CD4+ and CD8+ cells was roughly 3 ug. Whole-study findings and limits: Patients showed no significant difference from controls in CD8+ Simpson's diversity. Nearly 30 was the count of CD8+ CDR3 sequences that patients shared with controls.

As for this clonotype: Antigen unknown.

CDR1 is KGHDR and CDR2 is SFDVKD in the germline V gene. Trimming pared 4 bases from V and 8 bases from J, leaving 16 bases between. The CDR3 is 14 residues long. Patients picked for sequencing had shown CD8+CD57+ cell expansion detected by flow cytometry. According to the study, genomic DNA was the template for TCR beta VDJ and CDR3 profiling. TCRdb recomputed calls from the reads with MiXCR, one row per CDR3 protein. This sample has about 180,000 distinct CDR3 sequences, with 48% found just once. The V gene is TRBV24-1, the J gene TRBJ1-2, with a tentative D call TRBD1 (5 bases). Sequencing was done on a sample of sorted CD4+, CD8+, or CD8+CD57+ T cells (not recorded which) from PBMCs. The source of this sequence is a human donor with aplastic anemia. The CDR3 is CATSEGTSTSGYTF. In nucleotides, the CDR3 is TGTGCCACCAGTGAGGGGACGTCTACAAGCGGCTACACCTTC.